The clone carrying this T cell receptor (beta chain) occurred a few times. V was clipped by 8 bases and J by 0 bases; unmatched bases: 13. The CDR3 totals 16 residues. The germline V gene encodes CDR1 SGHAT and CDR2 FQNNGV. The Seattle patients, enrolled during active infection, were followed longitudinally. This entry comes from a study of blood T cell repertoires in COVID-19. Study information: T cells, B-cell-depleted T cells, or PBMCs provided the cDNA or gDNA that served as material.

The authors' processing: Scientists estimated how many nucleated cells there were by amplifying reference gene primers. Repertoires were generated with immunoSEQ multiplex PCR, while TCRdb's copy carries only in-frame clones and drops some. Clonal size and the V and J genes are those of that table, whereas D and trimming came from the DNA. The table records approximately 300,000 clones, around nine tenths of them present only once. The V gene is TRBV11-2, the J gene TRBJ2-7, with 7 bases aligning to TRBD2. This sequence originates from a woman in her twenties or thirties with COVID-19, enrolled during active disease. The specimen was peripheral blood. CDR3 in DNA: TGTGCCAGCGGACCTCGGGGGGAGCCTTCCTCCTACGAGCAGTACTTC. Protein sequence: CASGPRGEPSSYEQYF.